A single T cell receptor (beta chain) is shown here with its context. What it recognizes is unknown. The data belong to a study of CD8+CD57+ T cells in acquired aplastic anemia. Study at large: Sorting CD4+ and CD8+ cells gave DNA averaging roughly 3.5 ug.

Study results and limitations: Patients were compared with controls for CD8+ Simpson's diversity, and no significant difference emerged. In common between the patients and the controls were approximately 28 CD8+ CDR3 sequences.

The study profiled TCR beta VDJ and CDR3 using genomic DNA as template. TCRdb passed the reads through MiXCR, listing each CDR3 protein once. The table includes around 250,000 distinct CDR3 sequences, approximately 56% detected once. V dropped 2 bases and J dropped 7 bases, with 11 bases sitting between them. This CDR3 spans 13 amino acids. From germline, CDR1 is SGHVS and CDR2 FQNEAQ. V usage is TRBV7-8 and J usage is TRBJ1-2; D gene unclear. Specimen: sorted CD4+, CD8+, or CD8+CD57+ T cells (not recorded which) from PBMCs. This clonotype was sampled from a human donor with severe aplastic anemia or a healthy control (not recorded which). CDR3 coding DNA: TGTGCCAGCAGCTTACGGGATCTCTTTGGCTACACCTTC. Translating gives CASSLRDLFGYTF.